These 9 T cell receptor beta chains were sequenced from one sample in a study of graft-versus-host responses after intestinal transplantation. For these receptors, no antigen is known. The protocol was immunoSEQ multiplex PCR, while the TCRdb copy is restricted to in-frame clones and leaves out a portion. The data hold tens of thousands of clones, with 85% to 90% observed a single time. This sample comprised unstimulated CD4+ T cells sorted from spleen or lymph node cells, obtained before intestinal transplant. These receptors were obtained from a human donor who received an intestinal transplant.

The chain has TRBV5-6 and TRBJ2-5; 9 bases align to TRBD2. The CDR3 is 19 residues long. V was pared by 5 bases and J by 4 bases, with 21 bases of the junction left unmatched. The germline gives CDR1 SGHDT, CDR2 YYEEEE. CDR3 residues: CASSWKARPTRAGGETQYF. DNA of the CDR3: TGTGCCAGCAGTTGGAAGGCGCGCCCCACGCGAGCGGGAGGAGAGACCCAGTACTTC.

The genes are TRBV6-1 and TRBJ1-1; no reliable D call. Germline loops: CDR1 MNHNS, CDR2 SASEGT. The CDR3 contains 13 residues. The V and J ends lost 6 bases and 6 bases respectively, with 14 bases between them. Here the CDR3 reads CASSEGNFPEAFF. CDR3 coding DNA: TGTGCCAGCAGCGAGGGCAATTTTCCTGAAGCTTTCTTT.

V is TRBV7-2 and J is TRBJ1-5; D ambiguous. CDR1 is SGHTA, CDR2 FQGNSA, per germline. This CDR3 comprises 14 residues. Between the trimmed V and J ends, which lost 1 base and 4 bases, there was a span of 8 bases. For the CDR3, the DNA is TGTGCCAGCAGCTTAGGAACAGCTAATCAGCCCCAGCATTTT. Amino acid sequence: CASSLGTANQPQHF.

This clone has just a few counts. The gene calls are TRBV19 and TRBJ1-6; possible D gene TRBD1, 6 bases. The V and J ends lost 6 bases and 10 bases respectively, with 10 bases between them. The germline gives CDR1 LNHDA, CDR2 SQIVND (reference sequence). CDR3 length: 12 amino acids. The DNA for the CDR3 is TGTGCCAGTAGGACAGGATGGTCACCCCTCCACTTT. It yields the protein CASRTGWSPLHF.

Concerning this clone: No conserved phenylalanine or tryptophan is present at the end of the CDR3, so a read error is the likely explanation. It is unclear where the CDR3 begins or ends on the DNA, so no DNA is shown, and the CDR3 is as TCRdb lists it. This chain uses TRBV18 with TRBJ2-7; the table's D call, TRBD1, has no DNA check behind it. The V gene's germline CDR1 is KGHSH and CDR2 LQKENI. The CDR3 sequence runs 13 residues, both termini included. The chain's CDR3 is CASSPDRDGILAL.

The chain recombines TRBV27 with TRBJ2-5; 11 bases are shared with TRBD2. Unmatched junction bases numbered 12, after V lost 2 bases and J lost 7 bases. Germline-derived CDR1 and CDR2 are MNHEY and SMNVEV (reference sequence). The CDR3 runs to 17 residues. CDR3 DNA: TGTGCCAGCAGTTTACTAGCGGGGGGTTCACCAAGTTCGACCCAGTACTTC. Translating it yields CASSLLAGGSPSSTQYF.

This chain links TRBV5-1 with TRBJ2-2; TRBD1 matches at 7 bases. The V gene end was trimmed by 7 bases and the J gene end by 5 bases; junction bases not matched to a gene: 11. Germline-derived CDR1 and CDR2 are SGHRS and YFSETQ. This CDR3 comprises 15 residues. CDR3 nucleotide sequence: TGCGCCAGCCGTCCCGGGACAGTTGGGACCGGGGAGCTGTTTTTT. The encoded protein is CASRPGTVGTGELFF.

V usage is TRBV6-1 and J usage is TRBJ2-2; possibly TRBD1 for D (6 bases). Germline CDR1 is MNHNS and CDR2 is SASEGT. V lost 4 bases to trimming and J lost 1 base, with 10 bases between them. The CDR3 contains 15 residues. This CDR3 reads CASSVTGLNTGELFF. The CDR3 coding sequence is TGTGCCAGCAGTGTGACAGGTTTGAACACCGGGGAGCTGTTTTTT.

The V gene is TRBV27, the J gene TRBJ1-3; no clear D. Germline V gene lookup returns CDR1 MNHEY and CDR2 SMNVEV (reference sequence). This CDR3 is built from 13 residues. V lost 0 bases, J lost 3 bases, and 3 bases lay in between. The CDR3 loop is CASSLSYGNTIYF. CDR3 DNA sequence: TGTGCCAGCAGTTTATCGTATGGAAACACCATATATTTT.